Each of the 4 T cell receptor beta chains below was sequenced from the same sample in a study of cytomegalovirus exposure and HLA in healthy donors. TCRdb keeps only in-frame clones here, not all; method: immunoSEQ multiplex PCR. Among over 75,000 clones listed, approximately 90% were seen once. Sequenced sample: PBMCs. These TCRs come from a man under 40 in good health and CMV-seronegative.

This clone came up once. The rearrangement links TRBV25-1 to TRBJ2-7, with D possibly being TRBD2 (5 bases). Germline values: CDR1 MGHDK, CDR2 SYGVNS. V was trimmed by 3 bases and J by 1 base, leaving 16 bases between them. This CDR3 has 16 residues. CDR3: CASSDVVAGGSYEQYF. CDR3 DNA: TGTGCCAGCAGTGATGTCGTGGCAGGAGGTTCCTACGAGCAGTACTTC.

The chain combines TRBV6-6 with TRBJ2-2; D call uncertain. The CDR3 consists of 12 residues. Trimming removed 0 bases at V and 8 bases at J, with 4 bases between. The germline CDR1 and CDR2 sequences are MNHNY and SVGAGI (reference sequence). The CDR3 coding sequence is TGTGCCAGCAGTTACTCGACTGGGGAGCTGTTTTTT. This sequence encodes CASSYSTGELFF.

The CDR3 DNA follows: TGCGCCAGCAGCCTTAATACAGAAGGGGGAAAGGTCGATGGCTACACCTTC. It is translated as CASSLNTEGGKVDGYTF. The V and J genes are TRBV5-1 and TRBJ1-2, with D possibly being TRBD1 (6 bases). The length of the CDR3 is 17 residues. The V gene lost 4 bases and the J gene lost 6 bases, with 25 bases spanning the gap. The germline gives CDR1 SGHRS, CDR2 YFSETQ.

The chain has TRBV11-2 and TRBJ2-1; D not resolved. Germline CDR1 and CDR2: SGHAT and FQNNGV. Trimming took off 6 bases at V and 8 bases at J, with 8 bases between the two ends. The CDR3 runs to 11 residues. The CDR3 nucleotides read TGTGCCAGCAGGACTTTCGATGAGCAGTTCTTC. Translation gives CASRTFDEQFF.